This section outlines one T cell receptor (beta chain) sequence together with its context. Its antigen is unknown. Some clones are missing from TCRdb's copy, which holds only in-frame ones; the method was immunoSEQ multiplex PCR. The table lists about 110,000 clones, 70% to 90% of them singletons. This CDR3 is 10 amino acids long. Trimming stripped 4 bases from V and 5 bases from J, with 3 bases between. CDR1 SNHLY and CDR2 FYNNEI come from the germline V gene. This entry is derived from a study of T cell responses to AZD1222 COVID-19 vaccine. Notes on the study in general: There were vaccine-associated CD4 TCRs across spike, dominant at 160-218 and 743-854. The sample set comprised mostly white British donors with more females, and clonal diversity was possibly underestimated. Compared with day 0, the breadth and depth of the Spike-specific TCR repertoire rose significantly after two doses of AZD1222.

The chain uses TRBV2 and TRBJ2-7; no definite D call. The clonotype originates from an adult who received the AZD1222 COVID-19 vaccine. This sample comprised peripheral blood, obtained 28 days after the second AZD1222 dose. The CDR3 bases are TGTGCCAGCAGTGGCCACGAGCAGTACTTC. Its protein is CASSGHEQYF.